The 32 T cell receptor beta chains listed next were all sequenced from one sample in a study of OX40 agonist ivuxolimab in advanced cancers. Library generation was performed with the immunoSEQ multiplex PCR assay. Drawn from immuneACCESS, this table holds only the in-frame rearrangements with V and J called that TCRdb kept. Clones are partly lost; checked studies trace under half to an unresolved V gene and leave the rest unexplained. The sample table lists some 91,000 clones, around 87% of them with a count of one. The ten largest clones capture roughly 4.9% of the sample. This material consisted of CD4+ or CD8+ T cells sorted from blood, taken in a trial of the OX40 agonist ivuxolimab. The origin of the receptors is an adult with an advanced solid tumor such as melanoma, head and neck, liver or kidney cancer.

This clone has just one count. The chain couples TRBV5-4 to TRBJ2-1; D may be TRBD1 (5 bases). The CDR3 length is 16 residues. Trimming removed 1 base from V and 6 bases from J, with 17 bases in between. Germline V gives CDR1 SGHNT, CDR2 YYREEE (reference sequence). The CDR3 sequence: CASSLRTRAVSNEQFF. CDR3 DNA sequence: TGTGCCAGCAGCTTGCGTACCAGGGCGGTCTCCAATGAGCAGTTCTTC.

This clone was seen more than once but under ten times. V usage is TRBV27 and J usage is TRBJ2-3, with D possibly being TRBD1 (8 bases). Trimming removed 5 bases from V and 5 bases from J, with 23 bases in between. The CDR3 length is 17 residues. Germline V gene sequence: CDR1 MNHEY, CDR2 SMNVEV (reference sequence). CDR3 in amino acids: CASSPTRTGRVGDTQYF. The CDR3 DNA reads TGTGCCAGCAGTCCCACCCGGACAGGGAGGGTCGGAGATACGCAGTATTTT.

The V call is TRBV7-9, the J call TRBJ2-1, with 14 bases that match TRBD2. The V gene's germline CDR1 is SEHNR and CDR2 FQNEAQ (reference sequence). The CDR3 is made up of 17 amino acids. The trim removed 5 bases at V and 0 bases at J, leaving 3 bases unmatched. In nucleotides, the CDR3 is TGTGCCAGCAGCGGTGGGACTAGCGGGAGCTCCTACAATGAGCAGTTCTTC. Its translation: CASSGGTSGSSYNEQFF.

This chain joins TRBV5-1 and TRBJ2-1, with 7 bases lining up with TRBD2. Per germline, CDR1 SGHRS and CDR2 YFSETQ. V trimming: 4 bases; J trimming: 5 bases; junction bases outside the gene matches: 3. The CDR3 has 13 amino acids. The CDR3: CASSGRVDNEQFF. Written as DNA, the CDR3 is TGCGCCAGCAGCGGGAGGGTGGACAATGAGCAGTTCTTC.

The chain employs TRBV7-2 and TRBJ2-3; 9 positions agree with TRBD2. J was trimmed by 4 bases and V by 0 bases; bases with no gene match: 8. Germline V gene lookup returns CDR1 SGHTA and CDR2 FQGNSA. This CDR3 spans 17 amino acids. The CDR3 nucleotides are TGTGCCAGCAGCTTAGCCGGCGGGAGGGCCTTAGCAGATACGCAGTATTTT. It encodes CASSLAGGRALADTQYF.

This rearrangement joins TRBV11-3 to TRBJ2-3; D remains unclear. Trimming removed 4 bases from V and 6 bases from J, with 8 bases in between. From germline, CDR1 is SGHNT and CDR2 YENEEA. This CDR3 is 12 amino acids long. This CDR3 is CASSSQVDTQYF. CDR3 coding DNA: TGTGCCAGCAGCTCCCAGGTTGATACGCAGTATTTT.

The chain employs TRBV12-5 and TRBJ2-5; D possibly uses TRBD1 or TRBD2 (6 bases each). This CDR3 has 17 residues. V was shortened by 8 bases and J by 0 bases, with 22 bases between the two germline ends. The germline V gene encodes CDR1 LGHNT and CDR2 FRNRAP. The DNA of the CDR3 is TGTGCTAGTCCCCCTGGCAGGGGAGGAGAGTACCAAGAGACCCAGTACTTC. Its protein product is CASPPGRGGEYQETQYF.

The chain employs TRBV15 and TRBJ1-1; no clear D. Germline V lookup: CDR1 LNHNV, CDR2 YYDKDF (reference sequence). The CDR3 extends over 14 amino acids. Between the trimmed V and J ends, which lost 0 bases and 7 bases, there was a span of 12 bases. This CDR3 is CATSRDPRGGEAFF. In DNA form, the CDR3 reads TGTGCCACCAGCAGAGACCCTCGGGGAGGTGAAGCTTTCTTT.

The rearrangement uses TRBV6-4 and TRBJ2-5; 11 bases align to TRBD2. The germline V gene has CDR1 MRHNA and CDR2 SNTAGT. The CDR3 has 14 residues. The junction had 4 bases not matched to a gene; V was cut back by 3 bases and J by 7 bases. CDR3 in DNA: TGTGCCAGCAGTGAGACTAGCGGGACGGGGACCCAGTACTTC. Its protein is CASSETSGTGTQYF.

The rearrangement uses TRBV7-8 and TRBJ2-5, with 13 bases lining up with TRBD2. The CDR3 runs 19 residues. Unmatched junction bases numbered 13, after V lost 3 bases and J lost 3 bases. Germline CDR1 SGHVS, CDR2 FQNEAQ. The CDR3 DNA sequence: TGTGCCAGCAGCTTCGAGACTAGCGGGAGGCAAGACGCGAAAGAGACCCAGTACTTC. Encoded protein: CASSFETSGRQDAKETQYF.

The V and J genes are TRBV2 and TRBJ2-3; D might be TRBD1 (6 bases). CDR3 length: 14 amino acids. With 6 bases removed from V and 2 bases from J, the gap between germline ends came to 12 bases. Germline-derived CDR1 and CDR2 are SNHLY and FYNNEI. CDR3 sequence: CASRMDSHTDTQYF. The CDR3 DNA reads as TGTGCCAGCAGGATGGACAGCCACACAGATACGCAGTATTTT. The full variable domain, its missing parts supplied by reference TRBV2 and TRBJ2-3, is EPEVTQTPSHQVTQMGQEVILRCVPISNHLYFYWYRQILGQKVEFLVSFYNNEISEKSEIFDDQFSVERPDGSNFTLKIRSTKLEDSAMYFCASRMDSHTDTQYFGPGTRLTVL.

This clone has a handful of counts. V is TRBV7-9 and J is TRBJ1-5, with unresolved D. The CDR3 has 12 amino acids. From germline, CDR1 is SEHNR and CDR2 FQNEAQ (reference sequence). The V end lost 7 bases, the J end lost 5 bases, and 9 bases lay between the germline ends. CDR3 amino acids: CASTTLDQPQHF. CDR3 DNA sequence: TGTGCCAGCACCACACTGGATCAGCCCCAGCATTTT.

This sequence joins TRBV5-1 and TRBJ2-5; TRBD2 matches at 13 bases. J gave up 2 bases and V 7 bases, and 5 bases lay outside the gene matches. The CDR3 covers 15 residues. The V gene's germline CDR1 is SGHRS and CDR2 YFSETQ. The CDR3 DNA sequence: TGCGCCAGCGGCCCGGGACTAGCGGGGCAAGAGACCCAGTACTTC. The encoded protein is CASGPGLAGQETQYF.

The V gene is TRBV19, the J gene TRBJ1-1; D gene unclear. The CDR3 has 14 amino acids. The germline CDR1 and CDR2 sequences are LNHDA and SQIVND (reference sequence). V lost 5 bases and J lost 5, with 15 bases in between. The CDR3 nucleotides are TGTGCCAGTAGTGCGGACGTTTCGCAGACTGAAGCTTTCTTT. Translated: CASSADVSQTEAFF.

This chain joins TRBV30 and TRBJ1-5; weak D call: TRBD1 (5 bases). The CDR3 loop spans 14 amino acids. The germline V gene encodes CDR1 GTSNPN and CDR2 SVGIG (reference sequence). V lost 2 bases and J 7 bases, leaving 15 bases between the germline ends. Here the CDR3 reads CAWSMRGRDQPQHF. CDR3 in DNA: TGTGCCTGGAGTATGAGGGGCAGGGACCAGCCCCAGCATTTT.

CDR3 region: CASSEVEDTEAFF. The DNA for the CDR3 is TGTGCCAGCAGTGAAGTGGAGGACACTGAAGCTTTCTTT. The gene calls are TRBV6-1 and TRBJ1-1, with D unresolved. The CDR3 runs to 13 residues. Germline CDR1 reads MNHNS; CDR2 reads SASEGT. V shed 1 base and J shed 3 bases, with 6 bases lying between them.

The chain is built from TRBV29-1 and TRBJ2-3; no definite D call. In germline, CDR1 is SQVTM, CDR2 ANQGSEA. The CDR3 is 12 amino acids. V was pared by 7 bases and J by 3 bases, with 11 bases between. The CDR3 is CSGQKGTDTQYF. CDR3 in DNA: TGCAGCGGGCAAAAAGGTACAGATACGCAGTATTTT.

V is TRBV5-1 and J is TRBJ2-2, with D unresolved. V dropped 3 bases and J dropped 6 bases, with 12 bases sitting between them. The CDR3 is made up of 14 amino acids. Germline CDR1 is SGHRS and CDR2 is YFSETQ. CDR3 region: CASSSQSIPGELFF. The CDR3 coding sequence is TGCGCCAGCAGCTCTCAAAGCATTCCCGGGGAGCTGTTTTTT.

This chain joins TRBV27 and TRBJ1-1; TRBD1 aligns across 7 bases. J lost 3 bases, V lost 6 bases, and 10 bases had no gene match. Germline V gene sequence: CDR1 MNHEY, CDR2 SMNVEV (reference sequence). CDR3 size: 15 residues. In DNA, the CDR3 is TGTGCCAGCAGCACAATAAACAGGGGACACACTGAAGCTTTCTTT. Translating gives CASSTINRGHTEAFF.

This clone showed up just once. The genes are TRBV10-2 and TRBJ2-7; 8 bases are shared with TRBD1. The CDR3 loop spans 14 amino acids. Germline assignment: CDR1 WSHSY and CDR2 SAAADI. Trimming at V came to 6 bases and at J to 4 bases, leaving 8 bases not matched to a gene. Here the CDR3 DNA reads TGCGCCAGCAGCCAGGGGGCCGGGACGTACGAGCAGTACTTC. Its translation is CASSQGAGTYEQYF.

The chain joins TRBV6-6 to TRBJ1-4; maybe TRBD1 (6 bases). The V and J ends lost 4 bases and 7 bases respectively, with 16 bases between them. CDR3 length: 15 amino acids. Germline CDR1 and CDR2: MNHNY and SVGAGI (reference sequence). This CDR3 is CASSSSGHTGEKLFF. DNA for the CDR3: TGTGCCAGCAGTTCCTCGGGACATACGGGTGAAAAACTGTTTTTT.

The CDR3 region has the DNA TGTGCCATCAGTGAAGTCGGGCGGGACTACAATGAGCAGTTCTTC. It is translated as CAISEVGRDYNEQFF. The chain has TRBV10-3 and TRBJ2-1, with D possibly matching TRBD2 (6 bases). This CDR3 region has 15 residues. V lost 3 bases and J lost 3, with 12 bases in between. Germline V gene lookup returns CDR1 ENHRY and CDR2 SYGVKD.

This chain uses TRBV19 with TRBJ1-4; D perhaps matches TRBD1 (5 bases). This CDR3 has 15 amino acids. The V gene's germline CDR1 is LNHDA and CDR2 SQIVND (reference sequence). Trimming stripped 3 bases from V and 0 bases from J, with 8 bases between. The CDR3 region is CASSIQGATNEKLFF. The CDR3 DNA reads as TGTGCCAGTAGTATCCAGGGAGCAACTAATGAAAAACTGTTTTTT.

This rearrangement joins TRBV18 to TRBJ2-1, with TRBD2 matching over 10 bases. The CDR3 runs to 13 residues. Germline CDR1 and CDR2: KGHSH and LQKENI. The trim removed 6 bases at V and 10 bases at J, leaving 6 bases unmatched. In DNA form, the CDR3 reads TGTGCCAGCTCGGAGCTAGCGGGAGTGGAGCAGTTCTTC. Encoded protein: CASSELAGVEQFF.

The rearrangement uses TRBV19 and TRBJ1-5; D not resolved. The CDR3 consists of 15 residues. Germline CDR1 reads LNHDA; CDR2 reads SQIVND (reference sequence). V was clipped by 1 base and J by 1 base, with 8 bases between them. The CDR3 sequence is CASSIVQESNQPQHF. DNA of the CDR3: TGTGCCAGTAGTATAGTCCAGGAGAGCAATCAGCCCCAGCATTTT.

The V call is TRBV5-1, the J call TRBJ1-4; no clear D gene. Trimming removed 0 bases at V and 5 bases at J, with 14 bases between. This CDR3 has 16 residues. Germline CDR1 SGHRS, CDR2 YFSETQ. Here the CDR3 DNA reads TGCGCCAGCAGCTTGGTAACGCCCGGACTGAATGAAAAACTGTTTTTT. Translating gives CASSLVTPGLNEKLFF.

The J gene is TRBJ1-1, the V gene TRBV7-2; D remains ambiguous. The germline V and J ends were trimmed by 6 bases and 1 base, with 9 bases remaining between them. From germline, CDR1 is SGHTA and CDR2 FQGNSA. The CDR3 has 13 residues. CDR3 sequence: CASRLRQNTEAFF. DNA of the CDR3: TGTGCCAGCAGGCTGCGACAGAACACTGAAGCTTTCTTT.

The chain couples TRBV5-1 to TRBJ1-1; 8 nucleotides line up with TRBD1. CDR1 SGHRS and CDR2 YFSETQ come from the germline V gene. CDR3 length: 15 residues. V dropped 4 bases and J dropped 2; count of bases not matched to a gene: 7. This CDR3 reads CASSAFGTGNTEAFF. Written as DNA, the CDR3 is TGCGCCAGCAGCGCTTTTGGGACAGGTAACACTGAAGCTTTCTTT.

This chain uses TRBV9 with TRBJ2-4, with D unclear. Germline V gives CDR1 SGDLS, CDR2 YYNGEE. V lost 2 bases and J lost 8, with 14 bases in between. This CDR3 is 14 amino acids long. DNA of the CDR3: TGTGCCAGCAGCGTTCAGGCAAACCAGTACATTCAGTACTTC. It yields the protein CASSVQANQYIQYF. The complete variable domain, with remaining parts taken from reference TRBV9 and TRBJ2-4, reads DSGVTQTPKHLITATGQRVTLRCSPRSGDLSVYWYQQSLDQGLQFLIQYYNGEERAKGNILERFSAQQFPDLHSELNLSSLELGDSALYFCASSVQANQYIQYFGAGTRLSVL.

This chain links TRBV4-3 with TRBJ2-2, with unresolved D. Trimming took off 1 base at V and 5 bases at J, with 5 bases between the two ends. CDR1 and CDR2 (germline): LGHNA, YSLEER. The CDR3 spans 13 residues. CDR3 amino acids: CASSQGRTGELFF. Here the CDR3 DNA reads TGCGCCAGCAGCCAAGGGCGGACCGGGGAGCTGTTTTTT.

The sample holds a few counts of this clone. The rearrangement uses TRBV30 and TRBJ2-4; weak D call: TRBD2 (6 bases). The CDR3 is 15 amino acids. Trimming took 1 base from V and 8 from J, leaving 18 bases between them. Germline-derived CDR1 and CDR2 are GTSNPN and SVGIG (reference sequence). The CDR3 loop is CAWSDGLPRRDIQYF. CDR3 sequence (DNA): TGTGCCTGGAGTGATGGCCTGCCGAGGAGGGACATTCAGTACTTC.

This chain uses TRBV4-3 with TRBJ2-3; 7 positions agree with TRBD2. The V and J ends lost 3 bases and 4 bases, in that order; junction bases with no gene match: 13. CDR1 LGHNA and CDR2 YSLEER come from the germline V gene. The CDR3 length is 17 residues. CDR3 sequence reads: CASSHQVGGGIPDTQYF. The CDR3 nucleotides are TGCGCCAGCAGCCACCAAGTTGGGGGGGGGATCCCAGATACGCAGTATTTT.